These 28 T cell receptor beta chains were sequenced from one sample in a study of T cells in Graves' hyperthyroidism and ophthalmopathy. The source material, RNA transcripts, was used to amplify TCR beta CDR3 regions. A set of HTBI primers served as the primers for a first-round RT-PCR of the TCR CDR3. One entry per CDR3 protein, called by TCRdb with MiXCR from the multiplex PCR reads. Of 610,000 or so distinct CDR3 sequences in the sample, around 42% were seen once. The source material was peripheral blood or thyroid tissue (not recorded which). These receptors were obtained from a woman aged 18-35 years with Graves' hyperthyroidism.

This clonotype was counted ten times or more. J is TRBJ2-5 and V is TRBV19; D perhaps matches TRBD1 (5 bases). The CDR3 spans 14 residues. The germline V gene encodes CDR1 LNHDA and CDR2 SQIVND (reference sequence). V dropped 3 bases and J dropped 6 bases, with 14 bases sitting between them. CDR3 bases: TGTGCCAGTAGTATCAAGGGGCAGGCTAAGACCCAGTACTTC. Its translation is CASSIKGQAKTQYF.

This clonotype was counted many times. The chain links TRBV9 to TRBJ2-5; tentative D call: TRBD1 (5 bases). This CDR3 has 14 amino acids. The germline V and J ends were trimmed by 2 bases and 5 bases, with 13 bases remaining between them. The germline gives CDR1 SGDLS, CDR2 YYNGEE. CDR3 sequence: CASSVSFRAETQYF. DNA of the CDR3: TGTGCCAGCAGCGTTTCGTTCAGGGCGGAGACCCAGTACTTC.

V gene TRBV29-1 combines with J gene TRBJ2-3; 9 bases agree with TRBD1. J lost 3 bases, V lost 4 bases, and 8 bases had no gene match. This CDR3 region has 15 residues. CDR1 SQVTM and CDR2 ANQGSEA come from the germline V gene. The CDR3 loop reads CSVAQTGGRTDTQYF. For the CDR3, the DNA is TGCAGCGTTGCTCAGACAGGGGGGAGGACAGATACGCAGTATTTT.

This sequence joins TRBV15 and TRBJ2-7, with D hard to call. CDR1 is LNHNV and CDR2 is YYDKDF in the germline V gene (reference sequence). The CDR3 sequence is 12 residues long. The V gene lost 3 bases and the J gene lost 6 bases, with 9 bases spanning the gap. The CDR3 sequence is CATSRGLGEQYF. The CDR3 coding sequence is TGTGCCACCAGCAGGGGCCTTGGCGAGCAGTACTTC.

As concerns this clonotype: Possible read error: a much larger clone is one base away. V usage is TRBV10-2 and J usage is TRBJ2-7, with 7 positions matching TRBD2. With the DNA end fitting TRBJ2-1 better, the J assignment may be wrong. The germline V gene encodes CDR1 WSHSY and CDR2 SAAADI. The CDR3 spans 14 residues. The CDR3 is CASSDGTTSYEQFF. The CDR3 region has the DNA TGCGCCAGCAGTGACGGGACTACATCCTACGAGCAGTTCTTC.

Many counts were recorded for this clonotype. The chain joins TRBV11-2 to TRBJ2-2, with 7 bases aligning to TRBD2. The CDR3 totals 14 residues. J lost 6 bases, V lost 5 bases, and 6 bases had no gene match. Germline-derived CDR1 and CDR2 are SGHAT and FQNNGV. The CDR3 DNA reads TGTGCCAGCAGCCCTCGACTAGCTCCCGGGGAGCTGTTTTTT. This codes for CASSPRLAPGELFF.

The chain carries TRBV3-1 and TRBJ2-2; 8 bases map to TRBD1. Losses at the gene ends were 2 bases for V and 4 bases for J; bases not matched to a gene: 3. The CDR3 spans 15 residues. CDR1 is LGHDT and CDR2 is YNNKEL in the germline V gene (reference sequence). CDR3 in amino acids: CASSQQGAPTGELFF. CDR3 in DNA: TGTGCCAGCAGCCAACAGGGGGCGCCCACCGGGGAGCTGTTTTTT.

This clonotype was observed at least ten times. The CDR3 reads CATSDPTGKEEKLFF. CDR3 DNA sequence: TGTGCCACCAGTGACCCGACAGGGAAGGAGGAAAAACTGTTTTTT. The rearrangement joins TRBV24-1 to TRBJ1-4; 7 positions match TRBD1. CDR1 and CDR2 (germline): KGHDR, SFDVKD. With V trimmed by 4 bases and J by 8 bases, 9 bases remained unmatched. CDR3 length: 15 residues.

CDR3 protein: CASHEGDNEKLFF. DNA for the CDR3: TGTGCCAGCCACGAGGGTGATAATGAAAAACTGTTTTTT. The genes are TRBV2 and TRBJ1-4, with no clear D. With 8 bases removed from V and 4 bases from J, the gap between germline ends came to 11 bases. Germline V gives CDR1 SNHLY, CDR2 FYNNEI. This CDR3 region has 13 residues.

This clonotype was seen many times. V gene TRBV7-2 combines with J gene TRBJ2-7; 9 bases line up with TRBD2. Germline V gene data show CDR1 as SGHTA and CDR2 as FQGNSA. CDR3 size: 21 residues. Trimming at V came to 3 bases and at J to 1 base, leaving 22 bases not matched to a gene. The CDR3 loop reads CASSLVGPREGHSWESYEQYF. CDR3 bases: TGTGCCAGCAGCTTGGTTGGTCCGCGGGAGGGCCACTCGTGGGAATCCTACGAGCAGTACTTC.

A note on this clonotype: A read error is possible here, since a much larger clone lies one base away. V usage is TRBV2 and J usage is TRBJ2-5; 10 bases are shared with TRBD2. Germline V lookup: CDR1 SNHLY, CDR2 FYNNEI. The CDR3 contains 15 residues. Losses at the gene ends were 6 bases for V and 5 bases for J; bases not matched to a gene: 9. CDR3 residues: CASRGLGLARETQYF. As DNA, the CDR3 is TGTGCCAGCAGGGGTTTGGGACTAGCGAGGGAGACCCAGTACTTC.

The sample holds many counts of this clonotype. This chain joins TRBV12-3 or TRBV12-4 and TRBJ2-7, with D perhaps matching TRBD2 (5 bases). The length of the CDR3 is 14 residues. Trimming shortened V by 6 bases and J by 2 bases, and 14 bases separated the two germline ends. The CDR3 here is CASSHGPRAYEQYF. The CDR3 nucleotides read TGTGCCAGCAGCCACGGACCGAGGGCCTACGAGCAGTACTTC.

The CDR3 nucleotides read TGTGCCAGCAGCTTCGAGACAGATGAAAAACTGTTTTTT. It is translated as CASSFETDEKLFF. The chain is built from TRBV7-2 and TRBJ1-4; TRBD1 might be the D (5 bases). Germline V gene sequence: CDR1 SGHTA, CDR2 FQGNSA. Trimming took 3 bases from V and 6 from J, leaving 8 bases between them. This CDR3 is 13 amino acids long.

This clonotype was seen only once. This could be a read error, since a much larger clone is one nucleotide away. V usage is TRBV25-1 and J usage is TRBJ2-5, with a possible D match to TRBD1 (6 bases). The V gene lost 5 bases and the J gene lost 7 bases, with 17 bases spanning the gap. The CDR3 covers 14 residues. CDR1 is MGHDK and CDR2 is SYGVNS in the germline V gene. CDR3 in DNA: TGTGCCAGCAGTAGGACAGTACCCATCGGGACCCAGTACTTC. Translating gives CASSRTVPIGTQYF. The full variable domain, rest sourced from reference TRBV25-1 and TRBJ2-5, is EADIYQTPRYLVIGTGKKITLECSQTMGHDKMYWYQQDPGMELHLIHYSYGVNSTEKGDLSSESTVSRIRTEHFPLTLESARPSHTSQYLCASSRTVPIGTQYFGPGTRLLVL.

This clonotype has a count of ten or more. The genes are TRBV3-1 and TRBJ1-2; D unclear. V was pared by 1 base and J by 8 bases, with 8 bases between. Germline values: CDR1 LGHDT, CDR2 YNNKEL (reference sequence). The CDR3 is 12 residues long. In nucleotides, the CDR3 is TGTGCCAGCAGCCAAGTGCTCGGCGGCTACACCTTC. This codes for CASSQVLGGYTF.

This clonotype was found many times. The rearrangement uses TRBV20-1 and TRBJ2-7; 8 bases map to TRBD2. After removal of 6 bases from V and 0 bases from J, the junction contained 4 bases not matched to a gene. The germline gives CDR1 DFQATT, CDR2 SNEGSKA (reference sequence). CDR3 length equals 13 residues. The CDR3 sequence is CSAERESSYEQYF. The CDR3 DNA reads TGCAGTGCAGAGCGGGAGAGCTCCTACGAGCAGTACTTC.

This sequence joins TRBV7-9 and TRBJ2-1; D is undetermined. The CDR3 spans 13 residues. Germline CDR1 and CDR2: SEHNR and FQNEAQ (reference sequence). The ends were cut back, 5 bases at V and 4 bases at J, with 9 bases in the middle. The CDR3 coding sequence is TGTGCCAGCAGCCCAATAGGGTACAATGAGCAGTTCTTC. It translates to CASSPIGYNEQFF.

In this sample, this clonotype turned up many times. The rearrangement links TRBV2 to TRBJ2-3, with 10 nucleotides matching TRBD2. The CDR3 consists of 15 residues. J gave up 1 base and V 6 bases, and 4 bases lay outside the gene matches. Germline V gives CDR1 SNHLY, CDR2 FYNNEI. The CDR3 reads CASSFGLAGTDTQYF. As DNA, the CDR3 is TGTGCCAGCAGCTTCGGACTAGCGGGCACAGATACGCAGTATTTT.

This clonotype was detected once. The chain recombines TRBV20-1 with TRBJ2-1, with a possible D match to TRBD2 (6 bases). In germline, CDR1 is DFQATT, CDR2 SNEGSKA (reference sequence). V shed 0 bases and J shed 1 base, with 16 bases lying between them. The CDR3 runs to 17 residues. This CDR3 is CSAREGGSGLSYNEQFF. The CDR3 region has the DNA TGCAGTGCTAGAGAAGGTGGGTCGGGACTGTCCTACAATGAGCAGTTCTTC.

This clonotype was seen at least ten times. The rearrangement uses TRBV7-2 and TRBJ2-7, with 13 bases matching TRBD2. Germline V CDR1 and CDR2: SGHTA, FQGNSA. J lost 4 bases, V lost 5 bases, and 5 bases had no gene match. CDR3 length: 15 amino acids. DNA for the CDR3: TGTGCCAGCAGCCGAACTAGCGGGAGGGCGTACGAGCAGTACTTC. Its translation is CASSRTSGRAYEQYF.

This clonotype was detected many times. J is TRBJ1-2 and V is TRBV24-1; no clear D. Trimming took off 5 bases at V and 4 bases at J, with 13 bases between the two ends. This CDR3 has 14 residues. Germline values: CDR1 KGHDR, CDR2 SFDVKD. The CDR3 nucleotides read TGTGCCACCAGTGGTACCGGGTCACGCTATGGCTACACCTTC. This sequence encodes CATSGTGSRYGYTF.

This clonotype was observed many times. The rearrangement joins TRBV4-1 to TRBJ1-2; D gene unclear. The CDR3 contains 13 residues. The V end was cut by 1 base, the J end by 8 bases, with 11 bases between. CDR1 MGHRA and CDR2 YSYEKL come from the germline V gene. The CDR3 loop is CASSQVSGRGYTF. DNA of the CDR3: TGCGCCAGCAGCCAAGTTTCCGGCCGCGGCTACACCTTC.

This sequence joins TRBV4-1 and TRBJ2-3; possible D gene TRBD2, 6 bases. Germline V gene lookup returns CDR1 MGHRA and CDR2 YSYEKL. V lost 2 bases to trimming and J lost 2 bases, with 11 bases between them. The CDR3 is made up of 15 amino acids. This CDR3 reads CASSQLGLYTDTQYF. CDR3 coding DNA: TGCGCCAGCAGCCAATTAGGACTATACACAGATACGCAGTATTTT.

The sample holds one count of this clonotype. The chain employs TRBV19 and TRBJ2-5; 7 bases line up with TRBD1. The CDR3 consists of 14 residues. Germline V gives CDR1 LNHDA, CDR2 SQIVND (reference sequence). V dropped 6 bases and J dropped 5; count of bases not matched to a gene: 9. CDR3 coding DNA: TGTGCCAGTAGACGACAGGGTCGCGGTGAGACCCAGTACTTC. This encodes CASRRQGRGETQYF.

The rearrangement joins TRBV24-1 to TRBJ2-5; D possibly corresponds to TRBD1 (6 bases). Germline V lookup: CDR1 KGHDR, CDR2 SFDVKD. The V end lost 5 bases, the J end lost 9 bases, and 15 bases lay between the germline ends. CDR3 size: 13 residues. The CDR3 DNA reads as TGTGCCACCAGTGCTAGGGGGAGTGGTGCCCAGTACTTC. This codes for CATSARGSGAQYF.

V gene TRBV4-1 combines with J gene TRBJ2-5, with D tentatively TRBD2 (5 bases). Trimming removed 0 bases from V and 1 base from J, with 15 bases in between. Per germline, CDR1 MGHRA and CDR2 YSYEKL. The CDR3 is 17 amino acids. CDR3 nucleotide sequence: TGCGCCAGCAGCCAAGATCGCCGGGATCGACGCCAAGAGACCCAGTACTTC. As protein: CASSQDRRDRRQETQYF.

The chain links TRBV6-5 to TRBJ1-4; D gene ambiguous. Germline values: CDR1 MNHEY, CDR2 SVGAGI. This CDR3 spans 14 amino acids. The V end was cut by 2 bases, the J end by 5 bases, with 9 bases between. The CDR3: CASSYVPRNEKLFF. For the CDR3, the DNA is TGTGCCAGCAGTTACGTGCCGCGGAATGAAAAACTGTTTTTT.

V and J are TRBV5-6 and TRBJ2-5, with D possibly being TRBD2 (7 bases). The CDR3 length is 14 residues. The V gene's germline CDR1 is SGHDT and CDR2 YYEEEE. V lost 5 bases to trimming and J lost 5 bases, with 16 bases between them. The CDR3 reads CASRGAGEGETQYF. CDR3 nucleotide sequence: TGTGCCAGCAGAGGGGCAGGGGAGGGTGAGACCCAGTACTTC. Looking up the rest from reference TRBV5-6 and TRBJ2-5 gives the full variable domain: DAGVTQSPTHLIKTRGQQVTLRCSPKSGHDTVSWYQQALGQGPQFIFQYYEEEERQRGNFPDRFSGHQFPNYSSELNVNALLLGDSALYLCASRGAGEGETQYFGPGTRLLVL.